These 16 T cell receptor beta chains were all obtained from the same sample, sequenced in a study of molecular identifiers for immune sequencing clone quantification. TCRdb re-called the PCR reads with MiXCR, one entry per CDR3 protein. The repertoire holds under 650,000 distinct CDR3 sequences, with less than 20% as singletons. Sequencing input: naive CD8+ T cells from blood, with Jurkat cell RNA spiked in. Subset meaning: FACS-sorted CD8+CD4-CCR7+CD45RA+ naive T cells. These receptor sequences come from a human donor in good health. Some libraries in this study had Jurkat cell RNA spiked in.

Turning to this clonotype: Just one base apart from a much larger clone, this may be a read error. The DNA of the CDR3 is TGTGCCCGCTCACCAACACAGGGTGGCAATCAGCCCCAGCATTTT. Its protein is CARSPTQGGNQPQHF. The V and J genes are TRBV18 and TRBJ1-5; maybe TRBD1 (6 bases). CDR1 and CDR2 from the germline V gene are KGHSH and LQKENI. CDR3 length: 15 amino acids.

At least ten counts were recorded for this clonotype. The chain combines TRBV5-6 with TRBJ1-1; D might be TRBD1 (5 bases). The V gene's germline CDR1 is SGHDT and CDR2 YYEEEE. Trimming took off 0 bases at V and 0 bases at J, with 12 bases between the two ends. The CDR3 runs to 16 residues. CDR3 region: CASSLGGAGLNTEAFF. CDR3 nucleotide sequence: TGTGCCAGCAGCTTGGGTGGCGCAGGGTTGAACACTGAAGCTTTCTTT.

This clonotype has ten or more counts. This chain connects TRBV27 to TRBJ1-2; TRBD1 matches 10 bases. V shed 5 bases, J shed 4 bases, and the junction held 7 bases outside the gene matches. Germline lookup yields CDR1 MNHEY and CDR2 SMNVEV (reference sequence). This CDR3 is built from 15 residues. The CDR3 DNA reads TGTGCCAGCAGTACCACCGGGACAGGGGCCTATGGCTACACCTTC. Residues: CASSTTGTGAYGYTF.

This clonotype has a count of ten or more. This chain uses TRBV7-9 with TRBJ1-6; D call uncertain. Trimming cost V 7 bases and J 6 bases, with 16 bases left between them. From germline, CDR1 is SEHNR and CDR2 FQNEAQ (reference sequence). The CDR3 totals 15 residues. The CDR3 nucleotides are TGTGCCAGCAACCGAGTCGCCGGGCCTAATTCACCCCTCCACTTT. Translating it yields CASNRVAGPNSPLHF.

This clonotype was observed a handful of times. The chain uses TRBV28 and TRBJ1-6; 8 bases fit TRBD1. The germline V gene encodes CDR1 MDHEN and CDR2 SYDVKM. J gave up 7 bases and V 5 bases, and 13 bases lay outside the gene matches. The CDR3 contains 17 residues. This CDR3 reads CASSPEQGDPKNSPLHF. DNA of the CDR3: TGTGCCAGCAGTCCAGAACAGGGGGACCCAAAAAATTCACCCCTCCACTTT. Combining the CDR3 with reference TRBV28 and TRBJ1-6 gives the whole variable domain DVKVTQSSRYLVKRTGEKVFLECVQDMDHENMFWYRQDPGLGLRLIYFSYDVKMKEKGDIPEGYSVSREKKERFSLILESASTNQTSMYLCASSPEQGDPKNSPLHFGNGTRLTVT.

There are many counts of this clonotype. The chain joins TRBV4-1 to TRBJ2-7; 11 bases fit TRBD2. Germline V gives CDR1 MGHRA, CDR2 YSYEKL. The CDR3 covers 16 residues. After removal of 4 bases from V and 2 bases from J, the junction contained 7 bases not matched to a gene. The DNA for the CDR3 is TGCGCCAGCAGCCCATTGACTAGCGGGGACCCCTACGAGCAGTACTTC. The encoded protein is CASSPLTSGDPYEQYF.

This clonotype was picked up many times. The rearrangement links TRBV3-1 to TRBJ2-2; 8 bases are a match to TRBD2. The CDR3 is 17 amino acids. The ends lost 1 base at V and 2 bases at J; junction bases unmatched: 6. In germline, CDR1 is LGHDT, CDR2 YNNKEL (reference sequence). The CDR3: CASSQVTSGGNTGELFF. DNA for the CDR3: TGTGCCAGCAGCCAAGTAACCAGCGGGGGAAACACCGGGGAGCTGTTTTTT.

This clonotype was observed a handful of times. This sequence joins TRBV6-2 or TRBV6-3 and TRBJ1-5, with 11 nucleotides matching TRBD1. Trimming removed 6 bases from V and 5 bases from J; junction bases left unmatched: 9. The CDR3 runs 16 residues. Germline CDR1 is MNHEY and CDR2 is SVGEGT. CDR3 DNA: TGTGCCAGCAGACCCAGGACAGGGGGCACTTATCAGCCCCAGCATTTT. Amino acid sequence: CASRPRTGGTYQPQHF.

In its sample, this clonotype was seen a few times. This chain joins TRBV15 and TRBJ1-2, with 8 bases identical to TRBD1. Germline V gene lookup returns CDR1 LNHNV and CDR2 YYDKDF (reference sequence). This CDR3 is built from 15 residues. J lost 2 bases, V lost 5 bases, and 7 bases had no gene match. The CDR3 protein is CATSPPRTGNYGYTF. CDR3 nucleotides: TGTGCCACCAGCCCGCCCAGGACAGGGAACTATGGCTACACCTTC.

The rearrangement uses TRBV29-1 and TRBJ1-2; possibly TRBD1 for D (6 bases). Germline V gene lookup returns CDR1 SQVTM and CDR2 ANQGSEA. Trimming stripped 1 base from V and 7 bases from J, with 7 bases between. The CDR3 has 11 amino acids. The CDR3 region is CSVEGGLGYTF. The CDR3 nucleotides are TGCAGCGTTGAAGGGGGGCTTGGCTACACCTTC. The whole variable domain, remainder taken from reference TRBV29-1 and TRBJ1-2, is SAVISQKPSRDICQRGTSLTIQCQVDSQVTMMFWYRQQPGQSLTLIATANQGSEATYESGFVIDKFPISRPNLTFSTLTVSNMSPEDSSIYLCSVEGGLGYTFGSGTRLTVV.

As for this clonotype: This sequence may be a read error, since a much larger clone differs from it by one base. Here the CDR3 DNA reads TGTGCCAGCAGTCAAGAAAGGTCGGCAGGTACGCAGTATTTT. Translating gives CASSQERSAGTQYF. The chain combines TRBV3-1 with TRBJ2-3; D not resolved. The CDR3 consists of 14 residues. The V gene's germline CDR1 is LGHDT and CDR2 YNNKEL (reference sequence).

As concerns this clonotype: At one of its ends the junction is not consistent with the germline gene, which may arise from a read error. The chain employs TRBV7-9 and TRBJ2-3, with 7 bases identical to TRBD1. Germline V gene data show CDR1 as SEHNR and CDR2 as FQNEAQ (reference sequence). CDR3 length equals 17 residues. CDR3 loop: CTSSLSLRTGSTDTQYF. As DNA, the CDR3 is TGTACCAGCAGCTTAAGTTTGAGGACAGGTAGCACAGATACGCAGTATTTT.

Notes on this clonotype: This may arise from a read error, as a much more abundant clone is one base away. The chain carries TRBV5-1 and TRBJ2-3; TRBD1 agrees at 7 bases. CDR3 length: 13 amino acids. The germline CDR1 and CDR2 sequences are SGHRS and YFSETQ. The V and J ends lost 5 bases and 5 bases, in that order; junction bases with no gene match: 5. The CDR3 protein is CASRPQGVDTQYF. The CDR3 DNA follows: TGCGCCAGCAGGCCCCAGGGGGTAGATACGCAGTATTTT. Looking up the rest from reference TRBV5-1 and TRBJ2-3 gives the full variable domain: KAGVTQTPRYLIKTRGQQVTLSCSPISGHRSVSWYQQTPGQGLQFLFEYFSETQRNKGNFPGRFSGRQFSNSRSEMNVSTLELGDSALYLCASRPQGVDTQYFGPGTRLTVL.

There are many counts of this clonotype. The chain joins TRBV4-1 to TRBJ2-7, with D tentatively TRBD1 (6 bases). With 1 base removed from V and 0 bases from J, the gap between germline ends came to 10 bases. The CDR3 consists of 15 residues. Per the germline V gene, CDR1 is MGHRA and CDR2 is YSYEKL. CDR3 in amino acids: CASSQGDISSYEQYF. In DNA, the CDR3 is TGCGCCAGCAGCCAAGGGGACATAAGCTCCTACGAGCAGTACTTC.

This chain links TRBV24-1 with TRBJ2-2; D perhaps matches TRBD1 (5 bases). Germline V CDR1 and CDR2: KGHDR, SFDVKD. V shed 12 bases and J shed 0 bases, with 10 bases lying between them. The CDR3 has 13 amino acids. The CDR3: CARADTNTGELFF. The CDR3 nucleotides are TGTGCCCGCGCGGACACGAACACCGGGGAGCTGTTTTTT.

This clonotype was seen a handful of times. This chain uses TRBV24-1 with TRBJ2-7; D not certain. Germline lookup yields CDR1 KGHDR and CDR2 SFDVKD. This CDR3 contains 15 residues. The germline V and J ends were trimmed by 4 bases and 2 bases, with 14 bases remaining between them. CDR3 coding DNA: TGTGCCACCAGTGACCTCATGGACGGGCCCTACGAGCAGTACTTC. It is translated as CATSDLMDGPYEQYF.